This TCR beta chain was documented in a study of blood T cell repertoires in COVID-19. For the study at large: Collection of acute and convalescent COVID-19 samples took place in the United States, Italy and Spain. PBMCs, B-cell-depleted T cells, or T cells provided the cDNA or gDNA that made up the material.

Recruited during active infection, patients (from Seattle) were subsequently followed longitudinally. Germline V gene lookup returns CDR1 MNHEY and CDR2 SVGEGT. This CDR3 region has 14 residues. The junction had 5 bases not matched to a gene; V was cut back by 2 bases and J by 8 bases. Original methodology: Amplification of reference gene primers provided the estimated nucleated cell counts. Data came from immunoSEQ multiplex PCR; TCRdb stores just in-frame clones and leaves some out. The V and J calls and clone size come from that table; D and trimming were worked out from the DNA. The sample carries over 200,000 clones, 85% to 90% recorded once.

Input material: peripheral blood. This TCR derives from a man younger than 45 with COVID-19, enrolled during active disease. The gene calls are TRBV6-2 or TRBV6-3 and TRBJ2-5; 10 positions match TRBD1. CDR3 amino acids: CASSYPDRGVTQYF. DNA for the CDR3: TGTGCCAGCAGTTACCCGGACAGGGGGGTAACCCAGTACTTC.